The 18 T cell receptor beta chains given below trace back to one sample, sequenced in a study of T cell repertoires and Cas9 in healthy adults. Method: immunoSEQ multiplex PCR; TCRdb's copy keeps in-frame clones and lacks some. This table has tens of thousands of clones, 85% to 95% appearing once. The sequencing sample was made of CD4+ effector T cells (CD127+, CD25-, CD137-, CD154-) from PBMCs; culture status not recorded. These receptors originate from a human donor in good health.

V gene TRBV29-1 combines with J gene TRBJ2-1; D is ambiguous. The CDR3 length is 13 residues. The V gene lost 7 bases and the J gene lost 6 bases, with 16 bases spanning the gap. CDR1 is SQVTM, CDR2 ANQGSEA, per germline. CDR3 loop: CSAPPRSSNEQFF. CDR3 coding DNA: TGCAGCGCCCCCCCCCGTAGCTCCAATGAGCAGTTCTTC.

The chain carries TRBV7-6 and TRBJ2-3, with 8 bases that match TRBD2. Germline-derived CDR1 and CDR2 are SGHVS and FNYEAQ. J lost 6 bases, V lost 5 bases, and 13 bases had no gene match. The CDR3 contains 16 residues. The CDR3 region is CASSHTISGSRDTQYF. The DNA of the CDR3 is TGTGCCAGCAGCCATACAATAAGCGGGAGTAGGGATACGCAGTATTTT.

This clone was detected once. This chain joins TRBV5-1 and TRBJ2-4, with unresolved D. The CDR3 spans 14 residues. From germline, CDR1 is SGHRS and CDR2 YFSETQ. The V end lost 4 bases, the J end lost 5 bases, and 13 bases lay between the germline ends. Here the CDR3 reads CASSPGPDQNIQYF. Here the CDR3 DNA reads TGCGCCAGCAGCCCGGGCCCTGACCAAAACATTCAGTACTTC.

V and J are TRBV9 and TRBJ2-7; 7 bases fit TRBD2. V trimming: 0 bases; J trimming: 1 base; junction bases outside the gene matches: 4. Germline loops: CDR1 SGDLS, CDR2 YYNGEE. The CDR3 covers 15 residues. The DNA of the CDR3 is TGTGCCAGCAGCGTAGGTCCTAGCGGATCCTACGAGCAGTACTTC. Its translation is CASSVGPSGSYEQYF.

This chain joins TRBV5-1 and TRBJ2-3; weak D call: TRBD1 (5 bases). Trimming cost V 3 bases and J 2 bases, with 10 bases left between them. Germline CDR1 is SGHRS and CDR2 is YFSETQ. The CDR3 sequence is 14 residues long. CDR3 amino acids: CASSWAGITDTQYF. Here the CDR3 DNA reads TGCGCCAGCAGCTGGGCAGGGATCACAGATACGCAGTATTTT.

The chain couples TRBV23-1 to TRBJ2-7, with TRBD2 matching 10 bases. TRBV23-1 is filed as an ORF, its function uncertain. This CDR3 has 23 amino acids. Trimming cost V 3 bases and J 5 bases; bases outside gene matches: 31. The CDR3 nucleotides read TGCGCCAGCAGTCACACTCCCAATCTAGCGGGAGTACCGAAGCACCGGTCTTTTGACGAGCAGTACGTC. It encodes CASSHTPNLAGVPKHRSFDEQYV.

The V gene is TRBV27, the J gene TRBJ2-3, with D hard to call. Germline V gene lookup returns CDR1 MNHEY and CDR2 SMNVEV (reference sequence). The CDR3 loop spans 12 amino acids. V was trimmed by 6 bases and J by 6 bases, leaving 10 bases between them. CDR3 bases: TGTGCCAGCAGACGATTAGGGGATACGCAGTATTTT. It specifies CASRRLGDTQYF.

The V gene is TRBV6-5, the J gene TRBJ1-1, with a weak D call TRBD1 (6 bases). Deletions cut 11 bases from V and 10 bases from J, with 29 bases between. This CDR3 spans 15 amino acids. Germline V gene sequence: CDR1 MNHEY, CDR2 SVGAGI. CDR3 sequence: CAASNIGQSLRGAFF. The CDR3 bases are TGTGCCGCTTCCAATATCGGACAGTCCCTCCGGGGAGCTTTCTTT.

The CDR3 DNA reads TGTGCCAGCAGTTACCAAGACACCAGGTATTCACCCCTCCACTTT. Protein product: CASSYQDTRYSPLHF. The chain combines TRBV6-6 with TRBJ1-6; D remains unclear. CDR1 is MNHNY and CDR2 is SVGAGI in the germline V gene (reference sequence). The V end was cut by 2 bases, the J end by 8 bases, with 13 bases between. The CDR3 contains 15 residues.

Only one count was recorded for this clone. The chain recombines TRBV28 with TRBJ1-2, with D unresolved. Germline V gene data show CDR1 as MDHEN and CDR2 as SYDVKM. V shed 5 bases and J shed 7 bases, with 17 bases lying between them. This CDR3 has 14 residues. CDR3 bases: TGTGCCAGCAGTCCCCCGCCCGGGGAGGGTGGCTACACCTTC. It translates to CASSPPPGEGGYTF.

This clone was seen once. The gene calls are TRBV13 and TRBJ2-5; no firm D call. From germline, CDR1 is PRHDT and CDR2 FYEKMQ (reference sequence). CDR3 size: 18 residues. V lost 3 bases, J lost 6 bases, and 26 bases lay in between. CDR3 DNA: TGTGCCAGCAGCTTGAACCGTGGGGTAAAGTCTGCTGGAAAGACCCAGTACTTC. Amino acid sequence: CASSLNRGVKSAGKTQYF.

The genes are TRBV4-1 and TRBJ1-6; the D is unclear. The CDR3 has 15 residues. The germline V gene has CDR1 MGHRA and CDR2 YSYEKL. The V end was cut by 8 bases, the J end by 0 bases, with 11 bases between. CDR3 DNA sequence: TGCGCCAGCCCCACGGGAAGCTCCTATAATTCACCCCTCCACTTT. This sequence encodes CASPTGSSYNSPLHF.

The chain has TRBV18 and TRBJ1-4; TRBD1 agrees at 9 bases. Looked up from germline, CDR1 is KGHSH and CDR2 is LQKENI. V gave up 3 bases and J gave up 4 bases; unmatched junction bases: 6. The CDR3 runs 16 residues. For the CDR3, the DNA is TGTGCCAGCTCACCCCGGGACAGGGCCCGTAATGAAAAACTGTTTTTT. Translated: CASSPRDRARNEKLFF.

The CDR3 coding sequence is TGTGCCAGCAGTACAGGGGGTTTGGGCACTGAAGCTTTCTTT. The encoded protein is CASSTGGLGTEAFF. V usage is TRBV28 and J usage is TRBJ1-1; TRBD1 matches 8 bases. CDR1 and CDR2 (germline): MDHEN, SYDVKM. CDR3 length: 14 residues. Unmatched junction bases numbered 6, after V lost 5 bases and J lost 4 bases.

The rearrangement joins TRBV5-5 to TRBJ1-1; D gene uncertain. This CDR3 spans 14 amino acids. From germline, CDR1 is SGHKS and CDR2 YYEKEE (reference sequence). V was clipped by 1 base and J by 0 bases, with 7 bases between them. The CDR3 DNA sequence: TGTGCCAGCAGCTTGCAGATTATGAACACTGAAGCTTTCTTT. Translated: CASSLQIMNTEAFF.

This clone was recorded only once. The rearrangement joins TRBV7-9 to TRBJ1-2; possibly TRBD1 for D (6 bases). Deletions cut 3 bases from V and 8 bases from J, with 13 bases between. CDR1 is SEHNR, CDR2 FQNEAQ, per germline (reference sequence). The CDR3 is made up of 13 amino acids. CDR3: CASSLGQPAGYTF. CDR3 sequence (DNA): TGTGCCAGCAGCTTGGGACAACCAGCCGGCTACACCTTC.

The chain has TRBV5-5 and TRBJ1-1, with D unclear. Germline V gene sequence: CDR1 SGHKS, CDR2 YYEKEE (reference sequence). V dropped 3 bases and J dropped 3 bases, with 15 bases sitting between them. CDR3 length: 15 residues. Written as DNA, the CDR3 is TGTGCCAGCAGCTCGCAGTTCCTCGGGTACACTGAAGCTTTCTTT. The encoded protein is CASSSQFLGYTEAFF.

This sequence joins TRBV9 and TRBJ1-1; D might be TRBD1 (6 bases). V was shortened by 6 bases and J by 2 bases, with 17 bases between the two germline ends. Germline CDR1 reads SGDLS; CDR2 reads YYNGEE. The CDR3 is 15 residues long. This CDR3 is CASTALIQGNTEAFF. The CDR3 DNA reads TGTGCCAGCACCGCTCTAATACAGGGAAACACTGAAGCTTTCTTT.